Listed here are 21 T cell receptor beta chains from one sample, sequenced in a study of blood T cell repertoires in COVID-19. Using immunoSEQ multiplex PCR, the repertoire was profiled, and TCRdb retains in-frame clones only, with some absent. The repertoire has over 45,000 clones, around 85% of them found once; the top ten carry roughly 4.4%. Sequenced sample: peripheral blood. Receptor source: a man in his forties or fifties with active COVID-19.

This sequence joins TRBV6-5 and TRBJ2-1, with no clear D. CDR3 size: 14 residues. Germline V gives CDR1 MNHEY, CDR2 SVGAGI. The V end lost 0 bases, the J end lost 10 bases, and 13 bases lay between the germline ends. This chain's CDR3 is CASSYSDPAGEQFF. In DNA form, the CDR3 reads TGTGCCAGCAGTTACTCGGATCCGGCAGGAGAGCAGTTCTTC.

The CDR3 DNA reads TGTGCCAGCAGCTTCAGGGATTATTCACCCCTCCACTTT. Translation gives CASSFRDYSPLHF. The chain uses TRBV27 and TRBJ1-6; D is perhaps TRBD1 (5 bases). This CDR3 contains 13 residues. Germline V gene lookup returns CDR1 MNHEY and CDR2 SMNVEV (reference sequence). V lost 6 bases and J 8 bases, leaving 11 bases between the germline ends.

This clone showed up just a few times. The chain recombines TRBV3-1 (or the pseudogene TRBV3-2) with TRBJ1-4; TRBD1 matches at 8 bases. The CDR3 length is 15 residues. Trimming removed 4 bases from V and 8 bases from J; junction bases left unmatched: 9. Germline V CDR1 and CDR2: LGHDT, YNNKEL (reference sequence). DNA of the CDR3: TGTGCCAGCAGCCCGAACGGACAGGGTGGCGAAAAACTGTTTTTT. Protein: CASSPNGQGGEKLFF.

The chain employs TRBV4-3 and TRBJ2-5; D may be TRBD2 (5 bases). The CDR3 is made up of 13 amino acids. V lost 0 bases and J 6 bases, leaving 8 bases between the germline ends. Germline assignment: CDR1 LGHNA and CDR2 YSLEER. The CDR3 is CASSQDGGQTQYF. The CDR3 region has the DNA TGCGCCAGCAGCCAAGATGGCGGGCAGACCCAGTACTTC.

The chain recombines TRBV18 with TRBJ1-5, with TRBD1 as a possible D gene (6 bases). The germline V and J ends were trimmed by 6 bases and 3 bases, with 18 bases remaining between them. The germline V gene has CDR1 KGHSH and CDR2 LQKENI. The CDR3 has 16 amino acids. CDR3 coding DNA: TGTGCCAGCTCGCCGGGGCAGGGGCCTTCCAATCAGCCCCAGCATTTT. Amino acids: CASSPGQGPSNQPQHF. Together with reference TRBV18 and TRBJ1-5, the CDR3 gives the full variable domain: NAGVMQNPRHLVRRRGQEARLRCSPMKGHSHVYWYRQLPEEGLKFMVYLQKENIIDESGMPKERFSAEFPKEGPSILRIQQVVRGDSAAYFCASSPGQGPSNQPQHFGDGTRLSIL.

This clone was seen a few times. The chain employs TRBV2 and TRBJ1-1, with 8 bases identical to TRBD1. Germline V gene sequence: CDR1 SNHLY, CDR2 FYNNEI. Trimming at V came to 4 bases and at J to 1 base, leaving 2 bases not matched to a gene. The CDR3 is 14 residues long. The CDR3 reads CASSGQGSNTEAFF. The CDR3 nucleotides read TGTGCCAGCAGTGGACAGGGGTCGAACACTGAAGCTTTCTTT.

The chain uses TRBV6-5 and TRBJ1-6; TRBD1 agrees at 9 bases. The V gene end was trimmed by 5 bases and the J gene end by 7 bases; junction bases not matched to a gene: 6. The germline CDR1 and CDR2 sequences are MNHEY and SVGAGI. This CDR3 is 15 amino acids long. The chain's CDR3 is CASSRPGQGNSPLHF. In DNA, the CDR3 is TGTGCCAGCAGTCGACCGGGACAGGGAAATTCACCCCTCCACTTT.

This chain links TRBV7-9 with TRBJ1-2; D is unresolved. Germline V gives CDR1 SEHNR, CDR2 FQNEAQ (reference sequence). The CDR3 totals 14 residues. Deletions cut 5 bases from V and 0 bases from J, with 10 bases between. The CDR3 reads CASSQDAANYGYTF. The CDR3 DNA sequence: TGTGCCAGCAGCCAAGATGCAGCTAACTATGGCTACACCTTC.

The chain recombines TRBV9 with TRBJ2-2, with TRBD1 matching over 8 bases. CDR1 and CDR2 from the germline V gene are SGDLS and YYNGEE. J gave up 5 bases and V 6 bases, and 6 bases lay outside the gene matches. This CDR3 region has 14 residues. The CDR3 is CASTDRDETGELFF. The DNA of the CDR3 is TGTGCCAGCACGGACAGGGATGAAACCGGGGAGCTGTTTTTT.

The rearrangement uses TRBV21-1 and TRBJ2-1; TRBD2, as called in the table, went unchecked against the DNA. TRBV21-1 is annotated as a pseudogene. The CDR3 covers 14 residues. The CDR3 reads CASSKGLPYNEQFF. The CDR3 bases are TGTGCCAGCAGCAAGGGACTACCATACAATGAGCAGTTCTTC.

The CDR3 sequence: CATGQGDAGELFF. The CDR3 nucleotides are TGTGCCACGGGACAGGGCGACGCCGGGGAGCTGTTTTTT. V gene TRBV12-3 or TRBV12-4 combines with J gene TRBJ2-2; TRBD1 agrees at 9 bases. J gave up 6 bases and V 10 bases, and 6 bases lay outside the gene matches. This CDR3 comprises 13 residues.

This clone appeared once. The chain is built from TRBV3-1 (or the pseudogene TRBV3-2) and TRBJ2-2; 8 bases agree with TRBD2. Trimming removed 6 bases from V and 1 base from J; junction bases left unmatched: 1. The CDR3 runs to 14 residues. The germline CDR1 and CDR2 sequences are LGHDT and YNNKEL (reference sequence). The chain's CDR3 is CASSSGENTGELFF. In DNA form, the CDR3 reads TGTGCCAGCAGTAGCGGGGAGAACACCGGGGAGCTGTTTTTT.

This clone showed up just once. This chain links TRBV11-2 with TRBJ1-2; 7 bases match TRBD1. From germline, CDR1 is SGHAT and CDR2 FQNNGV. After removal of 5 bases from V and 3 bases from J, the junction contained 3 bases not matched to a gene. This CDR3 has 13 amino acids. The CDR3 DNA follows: TGTGCCAGCAGCCGACAGGGAGACTATGGCTACACCTTC. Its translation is CASSRQGDYGYTF. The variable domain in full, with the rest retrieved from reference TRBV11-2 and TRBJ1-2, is EAGVAQSPRYKIIEKRQSVAFWCNPISGHATLYWYQQILGQGPKLLIQFQNNGVVDDSQLPKDRFSAERLKGVDSTLKIQPAKLEDSAVYLCASSRQGDYGYTFGSGTRLTVV.

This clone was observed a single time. The CDR3 sequence: CASSLATPGRWTEAFF. Here the CDR3 DNA reads TGCGCCAGCAGCTTGGCCACACCGGGTAGGTGGACTGAAGCTTTCTTT. The chain couples TRBV5-1 to TRBJ1-1; D gene unclear. The CDR3 covers 16 residues. Trimming pared 0 bases from V and 5 bases from J, leaving 17 bases between. The germline V gene has CDR1 SGHRS and CDR2 YFSETQ.

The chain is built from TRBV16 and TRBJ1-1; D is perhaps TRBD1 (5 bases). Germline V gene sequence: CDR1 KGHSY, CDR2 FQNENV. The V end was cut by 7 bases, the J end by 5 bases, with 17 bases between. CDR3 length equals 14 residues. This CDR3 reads CASNTGLRGTEAFF. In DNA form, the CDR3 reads TGTGCCAGCAACACGGGACTTAGAGGGACTGAAGCTTTCTTT.

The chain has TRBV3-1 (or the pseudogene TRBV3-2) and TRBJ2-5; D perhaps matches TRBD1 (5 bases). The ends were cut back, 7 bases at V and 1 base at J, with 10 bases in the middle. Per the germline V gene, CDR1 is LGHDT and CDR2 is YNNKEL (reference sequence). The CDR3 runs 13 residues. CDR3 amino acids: CASNYRGQETQYF. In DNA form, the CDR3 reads TGTGCCAGCAACTATAGGGGCCAAGAGACCCAGTACTTC.

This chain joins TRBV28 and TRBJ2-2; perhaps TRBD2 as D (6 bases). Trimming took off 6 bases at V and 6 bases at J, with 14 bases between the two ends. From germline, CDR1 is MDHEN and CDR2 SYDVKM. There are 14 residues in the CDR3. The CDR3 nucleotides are TGTGCCAGCAGGGCTTCGCCTAGCGCCGGGGAGCTGTTTTTT. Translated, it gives CASRASPSAGELFF.

The CDR3 spells CASSQRPTGIYGYTF. The CDR3 DNA sequence: TGTGCCAGCAGCCAACGTCCGACAGGAATCTATGGCTACACCTTC. J is TRBJ1-2 and V is TRBV3-1 (or the pseudogene TRBV3-2), with a weak D call TRBD1 (6 bases). From germline, CDR1 is LGHDT and CDR2 YNNKEL (reference sequence). The CDR3 is 15 residues long. Trimming took off 2 bases at V and 4 bases at J, with 14 bases between the two ends.

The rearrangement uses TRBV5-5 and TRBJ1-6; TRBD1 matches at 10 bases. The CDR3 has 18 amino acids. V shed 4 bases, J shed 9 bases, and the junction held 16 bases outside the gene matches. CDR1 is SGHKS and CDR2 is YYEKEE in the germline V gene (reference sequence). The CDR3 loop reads CASSPSRDRGRARSPLHF. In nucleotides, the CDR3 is TGTGCCAGCAGCCCGTCCCGGGACAGGGGTCGGGCGCGTTCACCCCTCCACTTT.

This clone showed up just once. CDR3 DNA: TGCGCCAGCAGCTCGACAGGAATGATGAACACTGAAGCTTTCTTT. It encodes CASSSTGMMNTEAFF. The chain employs TRBV5-1 and TRBJ1-1, with D perhaps matching TRBD1 (6 bases). The CDR3 is 15 residues long. Germline V gene sequence: CDR1 SGHRS, CDR2 YFSETQ. V lost 3 bases, J lost 0 bases, and 12 bases lay in between.

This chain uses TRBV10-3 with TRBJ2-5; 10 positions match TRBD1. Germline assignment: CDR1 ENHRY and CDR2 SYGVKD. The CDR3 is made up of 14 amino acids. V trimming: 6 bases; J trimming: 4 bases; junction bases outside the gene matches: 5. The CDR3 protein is CAISLGQGTETQYF. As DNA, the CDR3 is TGTGCCATCAGCCTGGGACAGGGGACAGAGACCCAGTACTTC.